The sequence of this T cell receptor (beta chain) was determined in a study of T cell responses to AZD1222 COVID-19 vaccine. This CDR3 contains 13 residues. Trimming shortened V by 4 bases and J by 0 bases, and 6 bases separated the two germline ends. Germline V gene data show CDR1 as SGHVS and CDR2 as FNYEAQ. TCRdb keeps only in-frame clones here, not all; method: immunoSEQ multiplex PCR. The repertoire includes around 87,000 clones, around 87% of them detected once, and roughly 2.7% sits in the top ten. The chain recombines TRBV7-6 with TRBJ1-1; D is unclear. This receptor was identified in an adult who received the AZD1222 COVID-19 vaccine. This specimen consisted of peripheral blood, obtained 28 days after the second AZD1222 dose. The CDR3: CASSSFVNTEAFF. The CDR3 DNA sequence: TGTGCCAGCAGCTCGTTTGTGAACACTGAAGCTTTCTTT.